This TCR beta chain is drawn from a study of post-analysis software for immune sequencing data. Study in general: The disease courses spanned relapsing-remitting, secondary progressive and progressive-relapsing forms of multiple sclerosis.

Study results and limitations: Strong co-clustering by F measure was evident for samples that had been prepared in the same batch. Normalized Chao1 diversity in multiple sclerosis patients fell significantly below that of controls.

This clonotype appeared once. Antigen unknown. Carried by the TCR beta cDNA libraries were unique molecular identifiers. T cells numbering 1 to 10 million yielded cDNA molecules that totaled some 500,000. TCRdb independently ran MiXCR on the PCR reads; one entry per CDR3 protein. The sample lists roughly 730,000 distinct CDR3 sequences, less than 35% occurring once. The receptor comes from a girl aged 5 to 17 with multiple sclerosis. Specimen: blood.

CDR3: CASRRPGQGAEKLFF. The CDR3 DNA reads as TGTGCCAGCCGGCGACCCGGACAGGGGGCCGAAAAACTGTTTTTT. This rearrangement joins TRBV6-2 or TRBV6-3 to TRBJ1-4; 11 bases are a match to TRBD1. Germline V CDR1 and CDR2: MNHEY, SVGEGT. Unmatched junction bases numbered 10, after V lost 8 bases and J lost 8 bases. The CDR3 totals 15 residues.